The clone carrying this T cell receptor beta chain was seen ten or more times. Its antigen remains unknown. Quantitative 5'-RACE with molecular barcodes generated TCR beta libraries. From the 5' RACE reads, TCRdb called clonotypes with MiXCR, one entry per CDR3 protein. There are roughly 120,000 distinct CDR3 sequences in the sample; roughly 13% occur only once, and 2.5% to 3% lies in the top ten. This entry belongs to a study of CD8 T cells in ankylosing spondylitis. Study observations and caveats: In synovial fluid and blood from reactive arthritis, some motif variants were previously reported.

The CDR3 runs to 13 residues. With 0 bases clipped from V and 12 bases from J, the junction kept 4 bases outside the gene matches. The sample consisted of blood, either unsorted or a sorted T cell fraction (not recorded which). The receptor's source is a female donor with ankylosing spondylitis or in good health (not recorded which). V gene TRBV12-3 or TRBV12-4 combines with J gene TRBJ1-2; 10 bases match TRBD1. CDR3 bases: TGTGCCAGCAGTTTAGCTGAGACAGGGGGCCACACCTTC. It yields the protein CASSLAETGGHTF.